This T cell receptor beta chain appears in the sequencing data of a study of Graves' ophthalmopathy and Graves' hyperthyroidism. The wider study: Pretreatment peripheral blood was obtained at initial diagnosis. Study findings and constraints: Ophthalmopathy cases were distinguished from stable hyperthyroidism by a 13-signature model, reaching approximately 87% sensitivity and around 83% specificity.

Moderate-to-severe activity, CAS ≥3, NOSPECS ≥4 and duration under 3 months were recorded for donors with ophthalmopathy. The study excluded patients with other autoimmune diseases, uncontrolled infections, pregnancy or lactation. The CDR3 consists of 14 residues. V lost 7 bases and J lost 2, with 15 bases in between. The germline V gene has CDR1 SQVTM and CDR2 ANQGSEA. The table lists this clonotype with many counts. Antigen unknown. Using RNA transcripts, the TCR beta CDR3 regions were amplified. In the first round, RT-PCR was carried out with HTBI primers, and a multiplex PCR formed the second round. TCRdb processed the multiplex PCR reads anew with MiXCR; each CDR3 protein has one entry. The sample shows about 220,000 distinct CDR3 sequences, 20% to 25% of them seen only once.

Sequencing was performed on peripheral blood. This TCR came from a woman aged 45-60 years with Graves' ophthalmopathy. This chain joins TRBV29-1 and TRBJ1-3; a possible D gene is TRBD1 (5 bases). CDR3 sequence (DNA): TGCAGCGCCGGCTCGGGGGGGGCTGGAAACACCATATATTTT. It specifies CSAGSGGAGNTIYF.